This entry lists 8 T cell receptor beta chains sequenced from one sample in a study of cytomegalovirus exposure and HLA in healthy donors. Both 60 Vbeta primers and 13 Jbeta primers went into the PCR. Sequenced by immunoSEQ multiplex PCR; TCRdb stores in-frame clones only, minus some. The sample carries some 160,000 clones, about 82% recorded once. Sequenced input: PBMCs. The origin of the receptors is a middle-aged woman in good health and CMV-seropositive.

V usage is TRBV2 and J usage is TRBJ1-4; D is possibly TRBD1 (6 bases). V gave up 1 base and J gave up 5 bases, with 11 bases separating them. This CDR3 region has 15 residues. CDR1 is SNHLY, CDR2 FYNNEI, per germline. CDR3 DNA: TGTGCCAGCAGTGAAGGTGGGACACCAAATGAAAAACTGTTTTTT. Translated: CASSEGGTPNEKLFF.

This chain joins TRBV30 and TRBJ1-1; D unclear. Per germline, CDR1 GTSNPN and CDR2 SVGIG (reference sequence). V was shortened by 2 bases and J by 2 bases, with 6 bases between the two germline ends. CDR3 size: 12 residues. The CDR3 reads CAWSLENTEAFF. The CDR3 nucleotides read TGTGCCTGGAGTTTAGAAAACACTGAAGCTTTCTTT.

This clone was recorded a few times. The CDR3 coding sequence is TGTGCCAGCAGCTTTACCGGGACAGGGATGTACGAGCAGTACTTC. This sequence encodes CASSFTGTGMYEQYF. The chain is built from TRBV7-2 and TRBJ2-5; 9 bases line up with TRBD1. Matching the DNA end better, TRBJ2-7 makes the J call doubtful. The CDR3 spans 15 residues. Germline values: CDR1 SGHTA, CDR2 FQGNSA.

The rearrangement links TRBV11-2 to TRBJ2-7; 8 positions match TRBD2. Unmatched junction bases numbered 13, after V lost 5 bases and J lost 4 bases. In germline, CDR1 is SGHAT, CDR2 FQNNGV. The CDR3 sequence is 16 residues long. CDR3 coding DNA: TGTGCCAGCAGCCCCCTCGGGGGGGGACACTATTACGAGCAGTACTTC. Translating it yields CASSPLGGGHYYEQYF.

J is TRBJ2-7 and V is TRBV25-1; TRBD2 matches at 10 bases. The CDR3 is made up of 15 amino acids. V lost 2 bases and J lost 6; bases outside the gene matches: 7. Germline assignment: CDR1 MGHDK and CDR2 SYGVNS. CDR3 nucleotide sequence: TGTGCCAGCAGTGAACCGAGCGGGAGGGCCGGCGAGCAGTACTTC. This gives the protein CASSEPSGRAGEQYF.

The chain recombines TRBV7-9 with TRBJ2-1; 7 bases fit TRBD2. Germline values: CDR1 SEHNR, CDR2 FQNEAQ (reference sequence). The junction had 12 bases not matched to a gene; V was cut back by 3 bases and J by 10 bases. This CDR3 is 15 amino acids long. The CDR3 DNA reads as TGTGCCAGCAGCTTTATGGAGCGGGACTCCAGGGAGCAGTTCTTC. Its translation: CASSFMERDSREQFF.

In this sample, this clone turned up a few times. CDR3 sequence reads: CASSPTGVVSSEAFF. CDR3 in DNA: TGTGCCAGCAGTCCGACAGGGGTGGTAAGTTCGGAAGCTTTCTTT. The chain links TRBV25-1 to TRBJ1-1; TRBD1 matches 8 bases. CDR3 length: 15 residues. CDR1 is MGHDK, CDR2 SYGVNS, per germline. Unmatched junction bases numbered 13, after V lost 5 bases and J lost 8 bases.

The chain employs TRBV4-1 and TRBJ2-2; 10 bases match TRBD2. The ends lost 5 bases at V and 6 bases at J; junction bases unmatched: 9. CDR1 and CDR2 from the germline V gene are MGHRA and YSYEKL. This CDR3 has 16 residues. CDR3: CASSFRAGGPAGELFF. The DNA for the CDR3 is TGCGCCAGCAGCTTTCGAGCGGGGGGGCCCGCCGGGGAGCTGTTTTTT.